This record looks at one TCR beta chain sequence and its context. From germline, CDR1 is SGHTA and CDR2 FQGNSA. With V trimmed by 2 bases and J by 2 bases, 7 bases remained unmatched. The CDR3 spans 16 residues. The entry originates in a study of shared T cell receptors in the human thymus. The assay was immunoSEQ multiplex PCR, and TCRdb's table has in-frame clones only and misses some. The sample contains about 380,000 clones, approximately 95% of which appear only once. The source material was thymocytes. V gene TRBV7-2 combines with J gene TRBJ1-2; 8 bases map to TRBD1. This TCR was sampled from a human donor. CDR3 in amino acids: CASSLSARQGNYGYTF. The CDR3 bases are TGTGCCAGCAGCTTATCCGCCCGACAGGGGAACTATGGCTACACCTTC. Filled out from reference TRBV7-2 and TRBJ1-2, the complete variable domain reads GAGVSQSPSNKVTEKGKDVELRCDPISGHTALYWYRQSLGQGLEFLIYFQGNSAPDKSGLPSDRFSAERTGGSVSTLTIQRTQQEDSAVYLCASSLSARQGNYGYTFGSGTRLTVV.